Shown below are 23 T cell receptor beta chains from a single sample sequenced in a study of low-dose radiotherapy and immunotherapy resistance in tumors. First-strand cDNA relied on TRAV- and TRBV-specific primers spanning alpha and beta chains. A constant-region primer paired with the V-primer adapter amplified TCRs over roughly 18 PCR cycles. TCRdb passed the reads through MiXCR, listing each CDR3 protein once. The sample consists of more than 70,000 distinct CDR3 sequences, roughly 31% of them appearing once. Sample time point: before trial treatment. The sequences come from PBMCs, collected before treatment. The origin of the receptors is a female donor with ovarian cancer.

At least ten counts were recorded for this clonotype. The V call is TRBV19, the J call TRBJ2-1; 10 bases line up with TRBD1. This CDR3 has 16 residues. V shed 6 bases and J 2 bases; nucleotides not matched to a gene: 7. CDR1 LNHDA and CDR2 SQIVND come from the germline V gene (reference sequence). CDR3 sequence: CASSLGTGEAYNEQFF. The CDR3 DNA reads TGTGCCAGTAGCCTAGGGACAGGGGAAGCCTACAATGAGCAGTTCTTC.

There are many counts of this clonotype. J is TRBJ2-5 and V is TRBV4-3; 8 positions match TRBD2. The CDR3 has 17 amino acids. Per germline, CDR1 LGHNA and CDR2 YSLEER. J was trimmed by 5 bases and V by 0 bases; bases with no gene match: 11. The CDR3 region has the DNA TGCGCCAGCAGCCAAGAGACCGGGAGGGCCCAGGTCGAGACCCAGTACTTC. Encoded protein: CASSQETGRAQVETQYF.

V gene TRBV12-3 or TRBV12-4 combines with J gene TRBJ1-5; 7 nucleotides line up with TRBD1. The CDR3 extends over 14 amino acids. Trimming removed 6 bases from V and 3 bases from J; junction bases left unmatched: 5. DNA of the CDR3: TGTGCCAGCAGGACAGGGAGCGCCAATCAGCCCCAGCATTTT. Translated: CASRTGSANQPQHF.

This clonotype is termed medium-sized (0.01 to 0.1%). The chain recombines TRBV7-8 with TRBJ2-3; D might be TRBD1 (6 bases). CDR3 length equals 15 residues. V lost 7 bases, J lost 5 bases, and 19 bases lay in between. Germline CDR1 SGHVS, CDR2 FQNEAQ. CDR3 sequence (DNA): TGTGCCAGCAAAACAAGGGGGAGCCCCCGAGATACGCAGTATTTT. It translates to CASKTRGSPRDTQYF.

This clonotype was detected a few times. V and J are TRBV15 and TRBJ2-1; 7 bases match TRBD2. This CDR3 has 17 residues. V trimming: 3 bases; J trimming: 5 bases; junction bases outside the gene matches: 13. Germline loops: CDR1 LNHNV, CDR2 YYDKDF (reference sequence). CDR3 loop: CATSRDPPAGLNNEQFF. For the CDR3, the DNA is TGTGCCACCAGCAGGGACCCTCCAGCGGGGCTAAACAATGAGCAGTTCTTC.

This clonotype was detected many times. A junction boundary mismatches the germline segment, possibly from a read error. The chain employs TRBV5-1 and TRBJ2-1, with 14 bases fitting TRBD2. The CDR3 consists of 15 residues. In germline, CDR1 is SGHRS, CDR2 YFSETQ. The CDR3 protein is CASSPGLAGDHEQFF. CDR3 in DNA: TGTGCCAGCAGCCCGGGACTAGCGGGAGACCATGAGCAGTTCTTC.

This clonotype was observed many times. This chain uses TRBV28 with TRBJ2-2; 9 bases line up with TRBD1. V was pared by 2 bases and J by 3 bases, with 7 bases of the junction left unmatched. The CDR3 totals 17 residues. The V gene's germline CDR1 is MDHEN and CDR2 SYDVKM. The CDR3 nucleotides are TGTGCCAGCAGTTTAAGGAACAGGGGGCATTACACCGGGGAGCTGTTTTTT. This encodes CASSLRNRGHYTGELFF.

This clonotype was recorded many times. The chain recombines TRBV14 with TRBJ2-3; TRBD1 agrees at 9 bases. Trimming at V came to 2 bases and at J to 5 bases, leaving 8 bases not matched to a gene. The CDR3 has 16 residues. Germline assignment: CDR1 SGHDN and CDR2 FVKESK. CDR3 nucleotide sequence: TGTGCCAGCAGCCAACGTACAGGGGGCTTGGGAGATACGCAGTATTTT. Its translation is CASSQRTGGLGDTQYF.

The genes are TRBV1 and TRBJ1-5; the table's D call TRBD1 went unverified against the DNA. TRBV1 is designated a pseudogene. CDR3 length: 16 residues. The CDR3 bases are TGCACCAGCAGCCAAGGTCCCAGATACTTACATCAGCCCCAGCATTTT. This encodes CTSSQGPRYLHQPQHF.

The chain couples TRBV12-3 or TRBV12-4 to TRBJ2-3; 9 bases align to TRBD1. Trimming took 6 bases from V and 5 from J; bases not matched to a gene: 9. The CDR3 loop spans 15 amino acids. CDR3 protein: CASSRGQGSLDTQYF. CDR3 in DNA: TGTGCCAGCAGCCGGGGACAGGGCAGCCTAGATACGCAGTATTTT.

The sample holds many counts of this clonotype. The chain uses TRBV24-1 and TRBJ2-1; D gene unclear. The CDR3 runs to 11 residues. Per the germline V gene, CDR1 is KGHDR and CDR2 is SFDVKD. Trimming shortened V by 0 bases and J by 16 bases, and 9 bases separated the two germline ends. This CDR3 reads CATSDLTAHFF. The CDR3 nucleotides are TGTGCCACCAGTGATTTGACCGCTCACTTCTTC.

Many counts were recorded for this clonotype. This sequence joins TRBV29-1 and TRBJ2-1; unclear D gene. Germline CDR1 is SQVTM and CDR2 is ANQGSEA. Trimming stripped 5 bases from V and 4 bases from J, with 6 bases between. This CDR3 has 11 amino acids. For the CDR3, the DNA is TGCAGCGTTACTGGTTACAATGAGCAGTTCTTC. Translation: CSVTGYNEQFF.

The chain employs TRBV28 and TRBJ2-1; D gene ambiguous. CDR3 length equals 11 residues. Between the trimmed V and J ends, which lost 3 bases and 6 bases, there was a span of 3 bases. Looked up from germline, CDR1 is MDHEN and CDR2 is SYDVKM. DNA of the CDR3: TGTGCCAGCAGTTTTACCAATGAGCAGTTCTTC. Protein: CASSFTNEQFF.

This clonotype occurred many times. The chain links TRBV7-9 to TRBJ1-2; D ambiguous. Trimming removed 0 bases from V and 6 bases from J, with 5 bases in between. This CDR3 has 12 amino acids. CDR1 and CDR2 (germline): SEHNR, FQNEAQ (reference sequence). CDR3 amino acids: CASSLAGDGYTF. CDR3 bases: TGTGCCAGCAGCTTAGCGGGAGATGGCTACACCTTC.

This clonotype was observed a few times. This chain uses TRBV11-2 with TRBJ2-3; 15 bases line up with TRBD2. CDR1 is SGHAT and CDR2 is FQNNGV in the germline V gene. This CDR3 spans 18 amino acids. With V trimmed by 5 bases and J by 3 bases, 9 bases remained unmatched. CDR3 in DNA: TGTGCCAGCAGCCGGACTAGCGGGGGGGCCGGGGGAACAGATACGCAGTATTTT. This translates into CASSRTSGGAGGTDTQYF.

The chain has TRBV2 and TRBJ1-5; 9 nucleotides agree with TRBD1. The V gene end was trimmed by 4 bases and the J gene end by 1 base; junction bases not matched to a gene: 8. There are 17 residues in the CDR3. CDR1 and CDR2 from the germline V gene are SNHLY and FYNNEI. DNA of the CDR3: TGTGCCAGCAGTGGCCGGGACAGGGCGTTCAGCAATCAGCCCCAGCATTTT. This gives the protein CASSGRDRAFSNQPQHF.

The V call is TRBV6-2 or TRBV6-3, the J call TRBJ2-1; 11 positions agree with TRBD2. Germline-derived CDR1 and CDR2 are MNHEY and SVGEGT. J was trimmed by 3 bases and V by 4 bases; bases with no gene match: 5. This CDR3 spans 16 amino acids. CDR3 region: CASSSRLAGYYNEQFF. CDR3 sequence (DNA): TGTGCCAGCAGTTCCCGACTAGCGGGATACTACAATGAGCAGTTCTTC.

This clonotype was picked up many times. The rearrangement links TRBV18 to TRBJ1-5; D is uncertain. Germline lookup yields CDR1 KGHSH and CDR2 LQKENI. The CDR3 has 12 residues. The germline V and J ends were trimmed by 8 bases and 0 bases, with 5 bases remaining between them. DNA for the CDR3: TGTGCCAGCCAGAGTAGCAATCAGCCCCAGCATTTT. Amino acids: CASQSSNQPQHF.

Notes on this clonotype: A far larger clone differs by one base, so this is likely a read error. V gene TRBV6-8 combines with J gene TRBJ2-1; D not certain. In germline, CDR1 is MNHGY, CDR2 SAAAGT. CDR3 length equals 13 residues. Trimming removed 3 bases from V and 9 bases from J, with 12 bases in between. DNA for the CDR3: TGTGCCAGCAGTTATCCCCCGACGGGTGAGCAGTTCTTC. This sequence encodes CASSYPPTGEQFF.

V and J are TRBV5-1 and TRBJ2-7; D uncertain. The CDR3 has 13 amino acids. The germline V and J ends were trimmed by 7 bases and 2 bases, with 13 bases remaining between them. Looked up from germline, CDR1 is SGHRS and CDR2 is YFSETQ. The CDR3 nucleotides are TGCGCCAGCTCCAGGCCCGATACCTACGAGCAGTACTTC. This gives the protein CASSRPDTYEQYF.

This clonotype was counted ten times or more. V gene TRBV7-2 combines with J gene TRBJ2-7; TRBD2 is a possible D gene (5 bases). The CDR3 sequence is 13 residues long. Per the germline V gene, CDR1 is SGHTA and CDR2 is FQGNSA. The V end was cut by 5 bases, the J end by 6 bases, with 14 bases between. The chain's CDR3 is CASSQPPRAEQYF. The CDR3 DNA reads as TGTGCCAGCAGCCAGCCACCGCGGGCCGAGCAGTACTTC.

This clonotype was seen at least ten times. The V gene is TRBV3-1, the J gene TRBJ2-5, with 12 bases aligning to TRBD2. The CDR3 has 16 amino acids. V was clipped by 0 bases and J by 7 bases; unmatched bases: 6. The germline V gene encodes CDR1 LGHDT and CDR2 YNNKEL (reference sequence). The CDR3 loop is CASSQDLLAGGVTQYF. The CDR3 region has the DNA TGTGCCAGCAGCCAAGATTTGCTAGCGGGGGGGGTGACCCAGTACTTC.

Details on this clonotype: Germline is not matched at one junction end, which may reflect a read error. CDR3 residues: CASSLGTTGDQETQYF. CDR3 sequence (DNA): TGTGCCAGCAGCTTAGGAACGACAGGGGACCAGGAGACCCAGTACTTC. This rearrangement joins TRBV11-1 to TRBJ2-5; 8 bases align to TRBD1. CDR3 length: 16 residues. Looked up from germline, CDR1 is SGHAT and CDR2 is FQDESV (reference sequence).